The sample holds one count of the clone carrying this T cell receptor (beta chain). The sample belongs to a study of control samples from healthy donors and cancer patients. V shed 4 bases, J shed 2 bases, and the junction held 9 bases outside the gene matches. CDR1 is MNHEY and CDR2 is SMNVEV in the germline V gene (reference sequence). The CDR3 loop spans 16 amino acids. Sequenced by immunoSEQ multiplex PCR; TCRdb stores in-frame clones only, minus some. This table has 140,000 to 150,000 clones, more than 85% appearing once. Sequencing was carried out using blood. The V call is TRBV27, the J call TRBJ2-5; 8 bases align to TRBD1. The origin of this receptor is a man younger than 30 in good health. DNA of the CDR3: TGTGCCAGCAGTTGGTCACGGACAGGGCGTCAAGAGACCCAGTACTTC. Its translation: CASSWSRTGRQETQYF.